These 10 T cell receptor beta chains originate from one sample sequenced in a study of blood T cells in healthy people across ages. Then a second PCR, running roughly 7 to 11 cycles, was carried out with a sample-barcoded 5' primer and a J-beta primer mix. TCRdb reprocessed the 5' RACE reads with MiXCR, giving one entry per CDR3 protein. Among under 2 million distinct CDR3 sequences, about 32% were seen once, and the ten largest hold about 11%. The sequenced sample consisted of blood. These TCRs come from a woman aged 30 to 39 in good health.

About this clonotype: This sequence may be a read error, since a much larger clone differs from it by one base. The chain combines TRBV12-3 or TRBV12-4 with TRBJ2-7; 12 bases agree with TRBD2. The J call could be wrong; TRBJ2-5 is a better fit for the DNA end. The CDR3 covers 15 residues. For the CDR3, the DNA is TGTGCCGGCAGTCTAGCGGGGGGGCTAAGGGAGACCCAGTACTTC. It encodes CAGSLAGGLRETQYF.

The sample holds a few counts of this clonotype. This chain connects TRBV27 to TRBJ2-7; no clear D gene. The germline V and J ends were trimmed by 4 bases and 2 bases, with 9 bases remaining between them. The CDR3 runs 13 residues. Germline V gene lookup returns CDR1 MNHEY and CDR2 SMNVEV (reference sequence). This CDR3 reads CASSSNEAYEQYF. For the CDR3, the DNA is TGTGCCAGCAGTTCTAATGAAGCCTACGAGCAGTACTTC.

This chain uses TRBV3-1 with TRBJ2-5; weak D call: TRBD1 (5 bases). CDR3 length: 15 residues. CDR1 and CDR2 from the germline V gene are LGHDT and YNNKEL (reference sequence). The V and J ends lost 0 bases and 7 bases respectively, with 15 bases between them. This chain's CDR3 is CASSQESGPQGTQYF. Here the CDR3 DNA reads TGTGCCAGCAGCCAAGAGTCCGGACCTCAGGGGACCCAGTACTTC.

This CDR3 reads CASRVTGAALNTEAFF. The CDR3 DNA follows: TGTGCCAGCAGGGTGACAGGGGCCGCTCTCAACACTGAAGCTTTCTTT. The chain employs TRBV6-2 or TRBV6-3 and TRBJ1-1; TRBD1 aligns across 8 bases. The CDR3 length is 16 residues. V gave up 6 bases and J gave up 2 bases; unmatched junction bases: 11. Germline CDR1 is MNHEY and CDR2 is SVGEGT.

The gene calls are TRBV7-9 and TRBJ2-1, with D tentatively TRBD1 (6 bases). The CDR3 length is 14 residues. From germline, CDR1 is SEHNR and CDR2 FQNEAQ (reference sequence). V lost 11 bases and J lost 4, with 18 bases in between. The CDR3 DNA follows: TGTGCCTGTTCCGGGACACCAAGTTACAATGAGCAGTTCTTC. Its protein product is CACSGTPSYNEQFF.

The chain combines TRBV5-1 with TRBJ1-5; D not resolved. This CDR3 comprises 15 residues. The germline gives CDR1 SGHRS, CDR2 YFSETQ. Trimming took off 2 bases at V and 3 bases at J, with 12 bases between the two ends. Written as DNA, the CDR3 is TGCGCCAGCAGCTTTCGACGGCAAGCCAATCAGCCCCAGCATTTT. Translating gives CASSFRRQANQPQHF.

The chain recombines TRBV27 with TRBJ2-1; D uncertain. Germline V lookup: CDR1 MNHEY, CDR2 SMNVEV (reference sequence). The CDR3 runs 14 residues. V lost 4 bases and J lost 4, with 11 bases in between. In nucleotides, the CDR3 is TGTGCCAGCAGTTGGTCCAGTCCATACAATGAGCAGTTCTTC. Protein sequence: CASSWSSPYNEQFF.

A few counts support this clonotype. This chain joins TRBV5-5 and TRBJ2-5; no reliable D call. V was shortened by 5 bases and J by 3 bases, with 17 bases between the two germline ends. Per the germline V gene, CDR1 is SGHKS and CDR2 is YYEKEE (reference sequence). The CDR3 consists of 15 residues. Written as DNA, the CDR3 is TGTGCCAGCAGGCGATCCCCAGGTTCCGAAGAGACCCAGTACTTC. Encoded protein: CASRRSPGSEETQYF. Together with reference TRBV5-5 and TRBJ2-5, the CDR3 gives the full variable domain: DAGVTQSPTHLIKTRGQQVTLRCSPISGHKSVSWYQQVLGQGPQFIFQYYEKEERGRGNFPDRFSARQFPNYSSELNVNALLLGDSALYLCASRRSPGSEETQYFGPGTRLLVL.

This clonotype was detected a few times. V gene TRBV3-1 combines with J gene TRBJ2-5; D ambiguous. CDR3 length equals 16 residues. Trimming removed 0 bases from V and 5 bases from J, with 16 bases in between. The germline gives CDR1 LGHDT, CDR2 YNNKEL (reference sequence). The CDR3 nucleotides read TGTGCCAGCAGCCAAGAGGACGGCCTCACAATGGAGACCCAGTACTTC. It specifies CASSQEDGLTMETQYF.

This clonotype was seen more than once but under ten times. The rearrangement uses TRBV30 and TRBJ2-1; 7 bases map to TRBD2. The CDR3 covers 15 residues. V gave up 7 bases and J gave up 0 bases; unmatched junction bases: 9. Per the germline V gene, CDR1 is GTSNPN and CDR2 is SVGIG (reference sequence). CDR3 amino acids: CASGGSGHSYNEQFF. Here the CDR3 DNA reads TGTGCCTCCGGGGGGAGCGGCCACTCCTACAATGAGCAGTTCTTC.